A selection of T cell receptor beta chains follows, all from one sample in a study of control samples from healthy donors and cancer patients. Profiled with immunoSEQ multiplex PCR; TCRdb holds only in-frame clones, not every one. This repertoire shows some 39,000 clones, more than 70% found once; its top ten account for 20% to 25%. Sequencing was performed on PBMCs. The receptors here all came from a woman aged 60-75 years with lung cancer. The CDR3 runs from the conserved cysteine through the conserved F or W.

len | j_gene | v_gene | CDR3aa
12 | TRBJ1-1 | TRBV12-3/TRBV12-4 | CASSQPGVQAFF
13 | TRBJ1-2 | TRBV6-6 | CASSYPPGYGYTF
13 | TRBJ2-5 | TRBV7-9 | CASSFNEKETQYF
12 | TRBJ2-1 | TRBV12-3/TRBV12-4 | CASRSGGLEQFF
13 | TRBJ1-1 | TRBV11-3 | CASSLAAGLDAFF
14 | TRBJ2-1 | TRBV11-3 | CASSLGAEGNEQFF
13 | TRBJ1-1 | TRBV5-4 | CASSYDRYGKAFF
17 | TRBJ1-2 | TRBV3-1/TRBV3-2 | CASSQLRGTGRHYGYTF
18 | TRBJ2-1 | TRBV5-5 | CASSFDYSGTSGRNEQFF
13 | TRBJ2-3 | TRBV9 | CASSFGTTDTQYF
14 | TRBJ1-1 | TRBV29-1 | CSVEASGRVTEAFF
16 | TRBJ2-1 | TRBV7-9 | CASSLDRGVTYNEQFF
14 | TRBJ2-3 | TRBV7-3 | CASAGGLGTDTQYF
14 | TRBJ2-7 | TRBV10-3 | CAISTGQGTYEQYF
16 | TRBJ1-4 | TRBV11-1 | CASSLNTGQANEKLFF
16 | TRBJ1-5 | TRBV7-6 | CASSLSPRGGNQPQHF
13 | TRBJ2-5 | TRBV2 | CASTPSPERAQYF
14 | TRBJ1-1 | TRBV11-3 | CASSPGLMNTEAFF
14 | TRBJ1-5 | TRBV6-1 | CASSDGILRQPQHF
16 | TRBJ1-5 | TRBV30 | CAWTPLGQGSNQPQHF
15 | TRBJ1-5 | TRBV19 | CASSIEGLKHQPQHF
14 | TRBJ2-7 | TRBV7-9 | CASSPWDRSYEQYF